This TCR beta chain was documented in a study of blood T cell repertoires in COVID-19. Clones were read by immunoSEQ multiplex PCR, and TCRdb kept only the in-frame ones, dropping some. The sample has some 490,000 clones, 80% to 90% seen once. V lost 5 bases to trimming and J lost 6 bases, with 14 bases between them. Germline V lookup: CDR1 MNHEY, CDR2 SVGAGI. CDR3 size: 14 residues. Recruitment covered some 25 US areas and drew participants whose ages spanned 18 to 89 years. The genes are TRBV6-5 and TRBJ2-1; the D gene is possibly TRBD1 (5 bases). The sequencing input was PBMCs or T cells enriched from blood (not recorded which). This clonotype was obtained from a woman aged 55 to 70 who had recovered from COVID-19. The DNA of the CDR3 is TGTGCCAGCAGTCGGACACAGCCCCTCAATGAGCAGTTCTTC. This gives the protein CASSRTQPLNEQFF.